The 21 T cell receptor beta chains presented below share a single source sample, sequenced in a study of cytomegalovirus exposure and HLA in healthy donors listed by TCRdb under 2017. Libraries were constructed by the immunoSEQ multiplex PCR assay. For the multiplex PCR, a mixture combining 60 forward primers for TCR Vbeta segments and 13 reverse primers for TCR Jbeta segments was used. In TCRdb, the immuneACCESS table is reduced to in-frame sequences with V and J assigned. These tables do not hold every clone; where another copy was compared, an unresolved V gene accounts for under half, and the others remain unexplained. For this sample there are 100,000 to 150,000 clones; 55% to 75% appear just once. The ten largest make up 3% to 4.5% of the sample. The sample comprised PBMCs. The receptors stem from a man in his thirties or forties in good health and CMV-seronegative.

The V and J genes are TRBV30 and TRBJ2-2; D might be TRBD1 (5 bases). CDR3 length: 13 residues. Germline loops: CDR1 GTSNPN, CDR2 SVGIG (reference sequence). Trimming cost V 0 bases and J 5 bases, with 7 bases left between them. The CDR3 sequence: CAWSVQVTGELFF. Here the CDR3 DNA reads TGTGCCTGGAGTGTACAGGTGACCGGGGAGCTGTTTTTT.

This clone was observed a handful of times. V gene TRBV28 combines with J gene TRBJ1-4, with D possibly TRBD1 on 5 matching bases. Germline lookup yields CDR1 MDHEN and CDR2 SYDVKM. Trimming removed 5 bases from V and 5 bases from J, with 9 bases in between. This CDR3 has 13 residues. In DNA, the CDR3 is TGTGCCAGCAGTATCAGGGCAAATGAAAAACTGTTTTTT. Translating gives CASSIRANEKLFF.

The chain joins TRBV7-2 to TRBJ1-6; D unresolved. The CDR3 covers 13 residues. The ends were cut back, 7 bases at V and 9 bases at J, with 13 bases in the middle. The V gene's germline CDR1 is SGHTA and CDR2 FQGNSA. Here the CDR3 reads CASTTVSSSPLHF. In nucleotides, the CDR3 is TGTGCCAGCACCACGGTTTCATCTTCACCCCTCCACTTT.

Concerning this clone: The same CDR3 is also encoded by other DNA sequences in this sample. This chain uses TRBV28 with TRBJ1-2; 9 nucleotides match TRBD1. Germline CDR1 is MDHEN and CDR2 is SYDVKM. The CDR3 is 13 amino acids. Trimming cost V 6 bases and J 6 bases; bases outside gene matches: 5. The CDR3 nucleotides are TGTGCCAGCAGCTCCACAGGGGGCGATGGCTACACCTTC. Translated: CASSSTGGDGYTF.

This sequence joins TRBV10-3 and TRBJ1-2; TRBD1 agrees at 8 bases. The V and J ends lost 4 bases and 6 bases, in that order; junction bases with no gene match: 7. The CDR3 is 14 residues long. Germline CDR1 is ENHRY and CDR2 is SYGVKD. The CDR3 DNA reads TGTGCCATCAGTGGGGGACAGGATAGGGATGGCTACACCTTC. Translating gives CAISGGQDRDGYTF.

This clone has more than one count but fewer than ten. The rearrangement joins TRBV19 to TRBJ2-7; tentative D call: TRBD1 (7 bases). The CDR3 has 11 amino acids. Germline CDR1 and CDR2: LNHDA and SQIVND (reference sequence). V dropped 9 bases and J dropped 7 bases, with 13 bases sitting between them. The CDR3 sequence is CASDQGGEQYF. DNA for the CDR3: TGTGCCAGCGACCAGGGGGGAGAGCAGTACTTC.

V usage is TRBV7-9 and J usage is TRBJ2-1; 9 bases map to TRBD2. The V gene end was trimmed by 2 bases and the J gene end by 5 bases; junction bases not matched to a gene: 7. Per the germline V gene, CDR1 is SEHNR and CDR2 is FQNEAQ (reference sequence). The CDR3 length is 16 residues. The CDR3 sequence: CASSLLAGAKDNEQFF. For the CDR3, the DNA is TGTGCCAGCAGCTTATTAGCGGGGGCTAAGGACAATGAGCAGTTCTTC.

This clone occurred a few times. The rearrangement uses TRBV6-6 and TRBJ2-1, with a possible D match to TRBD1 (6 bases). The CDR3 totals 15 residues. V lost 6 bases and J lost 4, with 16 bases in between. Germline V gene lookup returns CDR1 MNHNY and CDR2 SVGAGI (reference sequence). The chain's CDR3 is CASSPQGIRYNEQFF. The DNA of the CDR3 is TGTGCCAGCAGCCCACAGGGAATAAGGTACAATGAGCAGTTCTTC.

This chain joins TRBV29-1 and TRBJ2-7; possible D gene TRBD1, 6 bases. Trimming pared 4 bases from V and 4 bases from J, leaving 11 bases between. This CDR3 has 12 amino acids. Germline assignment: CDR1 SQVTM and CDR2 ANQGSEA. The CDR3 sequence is CSVAEQGYEQYF. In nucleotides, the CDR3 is TGCAGCGTTGCCGAACAGGGTTACGAGCAGTACTTC.

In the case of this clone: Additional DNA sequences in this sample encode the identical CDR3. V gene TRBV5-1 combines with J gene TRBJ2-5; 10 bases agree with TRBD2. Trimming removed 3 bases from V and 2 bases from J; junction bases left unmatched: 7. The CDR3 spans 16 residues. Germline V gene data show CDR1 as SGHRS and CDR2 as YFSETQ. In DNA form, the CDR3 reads TGCGCCAGCAGCTACCAGCGGGGGGGCGGTCAAGAGACCCAGTACTTC. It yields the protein CASSYQRGGGQETQYF.

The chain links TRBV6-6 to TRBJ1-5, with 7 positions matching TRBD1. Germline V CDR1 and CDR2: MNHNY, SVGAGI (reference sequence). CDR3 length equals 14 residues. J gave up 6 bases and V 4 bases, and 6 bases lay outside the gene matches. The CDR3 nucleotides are TGTGCCAGCAGTTTCTACAGGGGCAGTCAGCCCCAGCATTTT. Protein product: CASSFYRGSQPQHF.

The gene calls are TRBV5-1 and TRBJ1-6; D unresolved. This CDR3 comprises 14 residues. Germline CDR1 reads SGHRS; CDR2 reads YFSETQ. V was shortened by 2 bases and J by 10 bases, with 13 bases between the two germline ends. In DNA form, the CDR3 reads TGCGCCAGCAGCTTAAGAGGAAGCAACTCACCCCTCCACTTT. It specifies CASSLRGSNSPLHF.

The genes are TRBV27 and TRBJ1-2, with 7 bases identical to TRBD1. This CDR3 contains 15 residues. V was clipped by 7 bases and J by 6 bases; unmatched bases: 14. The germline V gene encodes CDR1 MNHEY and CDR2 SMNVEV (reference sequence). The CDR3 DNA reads TGTGCCAGCACCCCGTTTCACAGGGGAACGGATGGCTACACCTTC. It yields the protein CASTPFHRGTDGYTF.

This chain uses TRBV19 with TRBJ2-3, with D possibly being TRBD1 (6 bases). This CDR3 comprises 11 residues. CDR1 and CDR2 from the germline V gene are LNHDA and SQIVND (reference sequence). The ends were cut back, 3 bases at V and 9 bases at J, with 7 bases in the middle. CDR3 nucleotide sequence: TGTGCCAGTAGTATCGACAGGACGCAGTATTTT. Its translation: CASSIDRTQYF.

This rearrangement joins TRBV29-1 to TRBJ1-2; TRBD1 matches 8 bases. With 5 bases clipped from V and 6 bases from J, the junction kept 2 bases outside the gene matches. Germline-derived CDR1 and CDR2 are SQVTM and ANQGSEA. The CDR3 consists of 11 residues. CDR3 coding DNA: TGCAGCGTTCAGGGGGCAGATGGCTACACCTTC. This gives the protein CSVQGADGYTF. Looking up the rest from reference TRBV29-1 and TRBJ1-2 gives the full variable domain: SAVISQKPSRDICQRGTSLTIQCQVDSQVTMMFWYRQQPGQSLTLIATANQGSEATYESGFVIDKFPISRPNLTFSTLTVSNMSPEDSSIYLCSVQGADGYTFGSGTRLTVV.

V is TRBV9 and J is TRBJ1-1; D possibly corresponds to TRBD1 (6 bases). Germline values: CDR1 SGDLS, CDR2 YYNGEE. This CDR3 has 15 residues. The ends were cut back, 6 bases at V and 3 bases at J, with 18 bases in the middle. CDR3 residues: CASNRQGTFYTEAFF. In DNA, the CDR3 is TGTGCCAGCAATCGTCAGGGGACGTTTTACACTGAAGCTTTCTTT.

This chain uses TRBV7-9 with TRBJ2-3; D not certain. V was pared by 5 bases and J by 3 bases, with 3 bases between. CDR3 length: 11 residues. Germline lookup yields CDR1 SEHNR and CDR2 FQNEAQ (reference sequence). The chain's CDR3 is CASSHTDTQYF. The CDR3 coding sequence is TGTGCCAGCAGCCATACAGATACGCAGTATTTT.

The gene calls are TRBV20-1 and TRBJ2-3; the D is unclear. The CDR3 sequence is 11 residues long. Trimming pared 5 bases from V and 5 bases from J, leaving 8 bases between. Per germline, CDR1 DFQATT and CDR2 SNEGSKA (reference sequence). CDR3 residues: CSARRGDTQYF. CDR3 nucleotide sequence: TGCAGTGCTCGCCGCGGAGATACGCAGTATTTT.

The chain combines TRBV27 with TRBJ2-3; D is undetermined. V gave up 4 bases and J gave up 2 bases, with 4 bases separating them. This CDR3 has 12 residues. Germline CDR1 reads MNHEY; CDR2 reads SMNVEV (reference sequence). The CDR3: CASSSYTDTQYF. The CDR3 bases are TGTGCCAGCAGTTCCTACACAGATACGCAGTATTTT.

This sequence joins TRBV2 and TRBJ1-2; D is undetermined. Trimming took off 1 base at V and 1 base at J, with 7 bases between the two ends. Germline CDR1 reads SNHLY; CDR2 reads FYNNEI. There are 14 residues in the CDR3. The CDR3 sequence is CASSEVRNNYGYTF. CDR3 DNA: TGTGCCAGCAGTGAAGTGAGGAATAACTATGGCTACACCTTC. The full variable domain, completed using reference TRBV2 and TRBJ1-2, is EPEVTQTPSHQVTQMGQEVILRCVPISNHLYFYWYRQILGQKVEFLVSFYNNEISEKSEIFDDQFSVERPDGSNFTLKIRSTKLEDSAMYFCASSEVRNNYGYTFGSGTRLTVV.

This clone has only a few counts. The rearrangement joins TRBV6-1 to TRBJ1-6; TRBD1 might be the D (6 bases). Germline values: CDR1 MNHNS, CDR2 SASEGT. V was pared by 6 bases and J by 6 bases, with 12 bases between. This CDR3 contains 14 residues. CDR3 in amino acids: CASRVGQPNSPLHF. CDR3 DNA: TGTGCCAGCAGGGTCGGACAGCCTAATTCACCCCTCCACTTT.